These T cell receptor beta chains were read from a single sample in a study of T cell responses to AZD1222 COVID-19 vaccine. The assay was immunoSEQ multiplex PCR, and TCRdb's table has in-frame clones only and misses some. This sample carries about 110,000 clones, 70% to 90% of them seen once, and the ten largest clones take 4.4%. The starting material was peripheral blood, obtained 28 days after the second AZD1222 dose. The source of these receptors is an adult who received the AZD1222 COVID-19 vaccine. Both conserved end residues are part of each CDR3. A D gene is named only where the DNA matches it firmly. Rows may omit the clone size; those that give it use once, few, many or a size class.

TRBJ1-2	TRBV15	-	-	TGTGCCACCAGCAGAGGCGGAGGGTTAAACTATGGCTACACCTTC	CATSRGGGLNYGYTF
TRBJ2-7	TRBV18	-	-	TGTGCCAGCTCAGGGGGTATCTACGAGCAGTACTTC	CASSGGIYEQYF
TRBJ1-2	TRBV9	-	TRBD1	TGTGCCAGCAGCACTGGACAGGGTCCCTATGGCTACACCTTC	CASSTGQGPYGYTF
TRBJ2-3	TRBV5-1	-	-	TGCGCCAGCAGCTTGTTGCAGGGGAGGACAGATACGCAGTATTTT	CASSLLQGRTDTQYF
TRBJ1-2	TRBV5-1	-	-	TGCGCCAGCACCATTCTCCCGGGACCGAATTCCAATGGCTACACCTTC	CASTILPGPNSNGYTF
TRBJ1-3	TRBV11-2	-	-	TGTGCCAGCAGCTTATATGACTCTGGAAACACCATATATTTT	CASSLYDSGNTIYF
TRBJ2-5	TRBV24-1	-	TRBD2	TGTGCCACCAGTGAACCGGGACTAGCGGGAGAGGAGACCCAGTACTTC	CATSEPGLAGEETQYF
TRBJ1-4	TRBV29-1	-	TRBD1	TGCAGCGTTGAAGATGGACAGGCGCATGAAAAACTGTTTTTT	CSVEDGQAHEKLFF
TRBJ2-2	TRBV11-2	-	TRBD2	TGTGCCAGCAGCCCCACGGGACTAGCGGGAGTTCACGGGGAGCTGTTTTTT	CASSPTGLAGVHGELFF
TRBJ2-3	TRBV10-3	-	TRBD1	TGTGCCATCAGTGGGGACAGGGGGCCGGGAGATACGCAGTATTTT	CAISGDRGPGDTQYF
TRBJ2-1	TRBV19	-	-	TGTGCCAGTAGTATTAACTACGGTTACAATGAGCAGTTCTTC	CASSINYGYNEQFF
TRBJ1-6	TRBV27	few	-	TGTGCCAGCACGCGGGGGGATGGCTATAATTCACCCCTCCACTTT	CASTRGDGYNSPLHF
TRBJ1-2	TRBV30	-	-	TGTGCCTGGAGTTTGGGAGGAGGGAGCTATGGCTACACCTTC	CAWSLGGGSYGYTF
TRBJ2-1	TRBV7-3	-	-	TGTGCCAGCAGCTTAACCCGGGACACGGGCAATGAGCAGTTCTTC	CASSLTRDTGNEQFF
TRBJ1-2	TRBV7-2	-	-	TGTGCCAGCAGCTTTGGGGACACGGGGAGTGGCTACACCTTC	CASSFGDTGSGYTF
TRBJ1-2	TRBV7-2	-	-	TGTGCCAGCAGCTTAGTTCCCCCCGGGGCTGGCTACACCTTC	CASSLVPPGAGYTF
TRBJ1-2	TRBV5-5	-	TRBD1	TGTGCCAGCAGCCTTGGGACAGGATTCGACACCTTC	CASSLGTGFDTF
TRBJ2-5	TRBV3-1/TRBV3-2	-	-	TGTGCCAGCAGCCAAGAGAATTTTGGCCTCCAAGAGACCCAGTACTTC	CASSQENFGLQETQYF
TRBJ2-5	TRBV7-2	-	-	TGTGCCAGCAGCTTACCGTCAGTTGAGACCCAGTACTTC	CASSLPSVETQYF
TRBJ2-1	TRBV7-6	once	TRBD2	TGTGCCAGCAGCCGAGTGACTAGCGGGGCGGGTAATGAGCAGTTCTTC	CASSRVTSGAGNEQFF
TRBJ2-3	TRBV6-2/TRBV6-3	-	-	TGTGCCAGCAGTTGGGCAGGGGTAGCGACAGATACGCAGTATTTT	CASSWAGVATDTQYF
TRBJ2-7	TRBV6-2/TRBV6-3	few	-	TGTGCCAGCAGCTTTTACAGGATCGCCTACGAGCAGTACTTC	CASSFYRIAYEQYF
TRBJ2-6	TRBV27	-	-	TGTGCCAGCAGTTTATCAAGGCTGTTAGCCTCTGGGGCCAACGTCCTGACTTTC	CASSLSRLLASGANVLTF
TRBJ2-3	TRBV7-2	-	-	TGTGCCAGCACTTTAGGGGGGGGGCGCACAGATACGCAGTATTTT	CASTLGGGRTDTQYF
TRBJ1-3	TRBV4-3	-	-	TGCGCCAGCAGCCAAGAGAGGGGTTTGGCGGACACCATATATTTT	CASSQERGLADTIYF
TRBJ2-6	TRBV4-3	-	-	TGCGCCAGCAGCCAATCTACAGGGACAGGGGCCAACGTCCTGACTTTC	CASSQSTGTGANVLTF
TRBJ1-5	TRBV24-1	-	-	TGTGCCACCAGTGAAGGGGCCAATCATCAGCCCCAGCATTTT	CATSEGANHQPQHF
TRBJ1-2	TRBV27	once	-	TGTGCCAGCAGTCCACACCCCAAGACAGATGGCTACACCTTC	CASSPHPKTDGYTF
TRBJ2-4	TRBV7-8	-	-	TGTGCCAGCAGCTTATCGTTGAACATTCAGTACTTC	CASSLSLNIQYF
TRBJ2-3	TRBV29-1	once	-	TGCAGCGTTTTACCATTTCGCCCTCTGGGACGGGCCGATACGCAGTATTTT	CSVLPFRPLGRADTQYF
TRBJ2-7	TRBV11-2	-	-	TGTGCCAGCAGCCTCGGGGCCTACGAGCAGTACTTC	CASSLGAYEQYF
TRBJ2-3	TRBV6-4	few	TRBD2	TGTGCCAGCAGCCAAGGGACTAGCGGGGGGACAGATACGCAGTATTTT	CASSQGTSGGTDTQYF
TRBJ2-7	TRBV7-2	-	TRBD1	TGTGCCAGCAGATACCAACAGGGGGCCTACGAGCAGTACTTC	CASRYQQGAYEQYF
TRBJ1-1	TRBV7-9	-	TRBD1	TGTGCCAGCAGTTCCCGGGACAGGGTCACTGAAGCTTTCTTT	CASSSRDRVTEAFF
TRBJ2-7	TRBV21-1	-	-	TGTGCCAGCAGCAAAGCTGATCGGGACAGGTCTCATGAGCAGTACTTC	CASSKADRDRSHEQYF
TRBJ1-6	TRBV10-3	-	-	TGTGCCATCAGTGGTGCAGCTGATAATTCACCCCTCCACTTT	CAISGAADNSPLHF
TRBJ2-1	TRBV9	-	TRBD2	TGTGCCAGCAGCCCGTCGGGGCGAGCGGGAGTCAACAATGAGCAGTTCTTC	CASSPSGRAGVNNEQFF
TRBJ2-1	TRBV9	-	TRBD1	TGTGCCAGCAGCTTAACCACAGGGGCCTGGGTGAATGAGCAGTTCTTC	CASSLTTGAWVNEQFF
TRBJ2-3	TRBV5-1	-	TRBD2	TGCGCCAGCAGCTTCGGGGCTAGCGGAGGCACAGATACGCAGTATTTT	CASSFGASGGTDTQYF
TRBJ1-2	TRBV7-2	-	-	TGTGCCAGCAGCTTCGGGACGGCTTCTAACTATGGCTACACCTTC	CASSFGTASNYGYTF
TRBJ2-2	TRBV19	-	TRBD1	TGTGCCAGTAGTGGGACAGGGGGTCGGACCGGGGAGCTGTTTTTT	CASSGTGGRTGELFF
TRBJ2-1	TRBV19	few	-	TGTGCCAGTAGTATTGGCTCCGGCTCCTACAATGAGCAGTTCTTC	CASSIGSGSYNEQFF
TRBJ2-7	TRBV7-2	-	TRBD2	TGTGCCAGCAGCTTAGCCCAGACTAGCGGGAGCCTCTACGAGCAGTACTTC	CASSLAQTSGSLYEQYF
TRBJ2-1	TRBV12-3/TRBV12-4	-	TRBD2	TGTGCCAGCAGGTGGGGCGGGAGAGGTGAGCAGTTCTTC	CASRWGGRGEQFF
TRBJ1-2	TRBV7-9	-	-	TGTGCCAGCAGCTTAGCGCGTCGGGATAACTATGGCTACACCTTC	CASSLARRDNYGYTF
TRBJ2-1	TRBV9	few	TRBD2	TGTGCCAGTGGGACTAGCGGGGGTAATGAGCAGTTCTTC	CASGTSGGNEQFF
TRBJ1-1	TRBV30	-	-	TGTGCCTGGAGTGTCCCAGGGCCTGAAGCTTTCTTT	CAWSVPGPEAFF
TRBJ2-7	TRBV7-2	-	-	TGTGCCAGCAGCTTAGATCGGGCGCGCTCCTACGAGCAGTACTTC	CASSLDRARSYEQYF
TRBJ2-7	TRBV6-2/TRBV6-3	once	TRBD2	TGTGCCAGCAGCGTATGGACTAGCGGGGGCCGCTACGAGCAGTACTTC	CASSVWTSGGRYEQYF
TRBJ2-3	TRBV6-2/TRBV6-3	-	TRBD2	TGTGCCAGCAGTTCCGGGGGGACCCCAAGCACAGATACGCAGTATTTT	CASSSGGTPSTDTQYF
TRBJ1-4	TRBV5-1	-	TRBD1	TGCGCCAGCAGCTCACAGGGGTTGGGTAATGAAAAACTGTTTTTT	CASSSQGLGNEKLFF
TRBJ1-5	TRBV19	-	-	TGTGCCAGTAGTAGTCAGGGTCGTCAGCCCCAGCATTTT	CASSSQGRQPQHF
TRBJ1-2	TRBV4-3	many	-	TGCGCCAGCAGCCTGGACAGCGGGAGTAACTATGGCTACACCTTC	CASSLDSGSNYGYTF
TRBJ1-2	TRBV27	-	-	TGTGCCAGCAGCCAAGGGGGGGACTATGGCTACACCTTC	CASSQGGDYGYTF
TRBJ2-2	TRBV6-5	-	-	TGTGCCAGCAACCCGCAGGGCGCGAACACCGGGGAGCTGTTTTTT	CASNPQGANTGELFF
TRBJ1-1	TRBV24-1	-	-	TGTGCCACCAGTGACTGGATGAACACTGAAGCTTTCTTT	CATSDWMNTEAFF
TRBJ1-2	TRBV28	-	-	TGTGCCAGCAGTTTATATGGAACGGGGAATTATAACTATGGCTACACCTTC	CASSLYGTGNYNYGYTF
TRBJ2-2	TRBV5-1	-	TRBD2	TGCGCCAGCAGCTCTACCGGGACTAGCTCCGGGGAGCTGTTTTTT	CASSSTGTSSGELFF
TRBJ1-5	TRBV7-8	few	TRBD1	TGTGCCAGCATGCCCCCGGGACAGGGGTTTTGGGGACAGCATTTT	CASMPPGQGFWGQHF
TRBJ1-2	TRBV7-9	few	TRBD1	TGTGCCAGCAGCCCCGGGACAGGGGGCAACTATGGCTACACCTTC	CASSPGTGGNYGYTF